This T cell receptor beta chain was sequenced for a study of CD8+ T cells in alopecia areata. The sorting of PBMCs gave CD4+ and CD8+ T cells. Between the trimmed V and J ends, which lost 5 bases and 0 bases, there was a span of 11 bases. The germline CDR1 and CDR2 sequences are SQVTM and ANQGSEA. This CDR3 is built from 13 residues. This clone has only one observation. Its specificity is unknown. The sample contains more than one DNA sequence encoding this CDR3. Sequencing used cDNA as its template, made by extracting RNA and reverse transcribing it. Assay used: immunoSEQ multiplex PCR; TCRdb lists only in-frame clones, some missing. The table lists under 250,000 clones, roughly three fifths of them singletons. Overall study findings and caveats: Scalp sample sequencing also detects resident alphabeta T cells of normal skin. Among patients, TCR sharing was less clear than in mice, a difference possibly due in part to HLA diversity in the patient population.

The chain employs TRBV29-1 and TRBJ2-7; the D gene is possibly TRBD2 (6 bases). The sample taken for sequencing was CD8+ T cells sorted from blood. This clonotype was obtained from a human donor in good health. CDR3 nucleotide sequence: TGCAGCGTTACCTCCGGGAGCTCCTACGAGCAGTACTTC. It codes for CSVTSGSSYEQYF.